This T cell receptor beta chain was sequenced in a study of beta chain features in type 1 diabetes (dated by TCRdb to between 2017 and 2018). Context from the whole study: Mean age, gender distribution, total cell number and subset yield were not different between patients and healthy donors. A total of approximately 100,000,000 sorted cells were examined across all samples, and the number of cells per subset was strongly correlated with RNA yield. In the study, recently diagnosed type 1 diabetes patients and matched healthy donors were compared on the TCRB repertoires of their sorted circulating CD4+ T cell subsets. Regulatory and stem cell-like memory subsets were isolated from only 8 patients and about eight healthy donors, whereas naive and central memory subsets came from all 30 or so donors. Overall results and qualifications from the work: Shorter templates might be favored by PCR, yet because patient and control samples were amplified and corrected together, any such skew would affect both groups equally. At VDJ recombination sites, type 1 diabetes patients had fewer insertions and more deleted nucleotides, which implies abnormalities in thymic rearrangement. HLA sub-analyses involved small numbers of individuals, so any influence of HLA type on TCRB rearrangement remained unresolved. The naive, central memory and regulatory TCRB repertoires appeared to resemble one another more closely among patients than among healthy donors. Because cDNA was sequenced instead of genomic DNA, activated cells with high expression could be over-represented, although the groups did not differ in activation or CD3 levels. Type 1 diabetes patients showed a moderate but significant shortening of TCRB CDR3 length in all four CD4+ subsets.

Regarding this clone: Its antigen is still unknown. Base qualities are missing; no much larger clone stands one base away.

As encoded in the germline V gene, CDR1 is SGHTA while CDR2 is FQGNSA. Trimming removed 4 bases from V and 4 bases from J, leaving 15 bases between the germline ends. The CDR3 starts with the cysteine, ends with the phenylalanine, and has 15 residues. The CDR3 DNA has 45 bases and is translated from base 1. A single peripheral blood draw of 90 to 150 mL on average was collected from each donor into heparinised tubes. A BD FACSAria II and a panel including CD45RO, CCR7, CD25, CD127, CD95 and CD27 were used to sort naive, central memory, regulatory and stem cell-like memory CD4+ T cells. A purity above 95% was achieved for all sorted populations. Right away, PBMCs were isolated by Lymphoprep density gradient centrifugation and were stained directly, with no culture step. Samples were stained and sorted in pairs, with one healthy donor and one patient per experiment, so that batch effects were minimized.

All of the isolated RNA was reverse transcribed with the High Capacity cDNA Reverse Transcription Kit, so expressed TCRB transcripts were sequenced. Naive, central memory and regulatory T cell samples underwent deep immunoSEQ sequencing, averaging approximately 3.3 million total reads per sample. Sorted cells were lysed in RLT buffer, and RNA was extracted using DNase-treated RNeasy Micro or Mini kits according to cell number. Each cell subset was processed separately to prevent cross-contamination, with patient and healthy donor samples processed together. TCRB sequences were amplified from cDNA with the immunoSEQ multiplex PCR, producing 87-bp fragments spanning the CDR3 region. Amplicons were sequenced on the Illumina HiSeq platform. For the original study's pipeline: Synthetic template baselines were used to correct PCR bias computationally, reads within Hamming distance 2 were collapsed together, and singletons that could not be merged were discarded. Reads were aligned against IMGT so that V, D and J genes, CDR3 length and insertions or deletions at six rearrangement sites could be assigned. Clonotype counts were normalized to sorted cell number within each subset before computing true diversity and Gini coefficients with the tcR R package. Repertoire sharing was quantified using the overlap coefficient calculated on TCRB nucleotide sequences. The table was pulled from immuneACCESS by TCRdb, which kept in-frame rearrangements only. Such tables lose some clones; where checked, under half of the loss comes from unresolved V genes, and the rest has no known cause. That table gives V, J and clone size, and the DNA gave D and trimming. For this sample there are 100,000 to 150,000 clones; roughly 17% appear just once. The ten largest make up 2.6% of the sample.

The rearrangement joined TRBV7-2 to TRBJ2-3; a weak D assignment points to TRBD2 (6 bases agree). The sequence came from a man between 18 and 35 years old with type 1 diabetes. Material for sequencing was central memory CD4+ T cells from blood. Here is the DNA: TGTGCCAGCAGCTCCCCAATCGGGGGTGCAGATACGCAGTATTTT. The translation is CASSSPIGGADTQYF.